Listed below are T cell receptor beta chains from one sample, sequenced in a study of type 1 regulatory T cells. TCRdb called the reads again in MiXCR, with one record for every CDR3 protein. In the table there are some 71,000 distinct CDR3 sequences, under 25% of which are singletons. Antigens of these TCRs are unknown. Sequencing used cultured type 1 regulatory T (Tr1) cells, either the whole culture or a sorted fraction (not recorded which). The receptors shown here come from a human donor in good health. CDR3s include the opening cysteine and the closing phenylalanine or tryptophan. Each record gives: clone size, D gene, V gene, J gene, CDR3 protein, CDR3 DNA. D genes are given only for firm matches. Where a row states a size, it is once, few, many or the class of an expanded clone; other rows omit it.

NA	NA	TRBV5-1	TRBJ2-3	CASIATSGSTDMQYF	TGCGCCAGCATCGCCACAAGCGGTAGCACAGATATGCAGTATTTT
many	TRBD2	TRBV5-1	TRBJ2-1	CASSLVLAVNNEQFF	TGCGCCAGCAGCTTGGTCCTAGCGGTGAACAATGAGCAGTTCTTC
few	TRBD1	TRBV10-3	TRBJ1-2	CAISISGQVYGYTF	TGTGCCATCAGTATCTCGGGACAGGTCTATGGCTACACCTTC
NA	NA	TRBV5-1	TRBJ2-5	CASSLGVGQETQYF	TGCGCCAGCAGCTTGGGGGTAGGCCAAGAGACCCAGTACTTC
few	NA	TRBV19	TRBJ1-2	CASEANYGYTF	TGTGCCAGTGAAGCTAACTATGGCTACACCTTC
few	TRBD1	TRBV19	TRBJ1-5	CASSRLRTGRNQPQHF	TGTGCCAGTAGTAGGCTCCGGACAGGGAGGAATCAGCCCCAGCATTTT
NA	NA	TRBV18	TRBJ2-3	CASSTDLTDTQYF	TGTGCCAGCTCGACGGATCTCACAGATACGCAGTATTTT
few	NA	TRBV5-1	TRBJ1-5	CASSEGYSNQPQHF	TGCGCCAGCAGTGAGGGTTATAGCAATCAGCCCCAGCATTTT
NA	TRBD1	TRBV6-6	TRBJ2-6	CASSPGTGNFISGANVLTF	TGTGCCAGCAGCCCCGGGACAGGGAATTTTATCTCTGGGGCCAACGTCCTGACTTTC
NA	NA	TRBV5-1	TRBJ2-5	CASSQEGGRETQYF	TGCGCCAGCAGCCAAGAGGGGGGGCGAGAGACCCAGTACTTC
few	NA	TRBV28	TRBJ2-7	CASRKQGASGEQYF	TGTGCCAGCAGAAAACAGGGAGCGTCAGGCGAGCAGTACTTC
medium-sized	NA	TRBV5-1	TRBJ2-6	CASSLERSGANVLTF	TGCGCCAGCAGCTTGGAACGGTCTGGGGCCAACGTCCTGACTTTC
NA	NA	TRBV2	TRBJ1-1	CASSGALMNTEAFF	TGTGCCAGCAGTGGGGCTTTAATGAACACTGAAGCTTTCTTT
many	NA	TRBV12-3/TRBV12-4	TRBJ1-5	CASSLGGQPQHF	TGTGCCAGCAGTTTAGGGGGGCAGCCCCAGCATTTT
NA	NA	TRBV5-1	TRBJ1-6	CASRVSGSYNSPLHF	TGCGCCAGCAGGGTATCGGGCTCCTATAATTCACCCCTCCACTTT
NA	NA	TRBV6-6	TRBJ1-6	CASGEYSNSPLYF	TGTGCCAGCGGTGAATACAGTAATTCGCCCCTCTACTTT
few	TRBD1	TRBV7-2	TRBJ2-5	CASSSPGQGIAQYF	TGTGCCAGCAGCTCGCCGGGACAGGGGATAGCCCAGTACTTC
NA	TRBD1	TRBV5-5	TRBJ1-2	CASSSQGASGYGYTF	TGTGCCAGCAGCTCTCAGGGGGCCAGTGGCTATGGCTACACCTTC
NA	NA	TRBV12-3/TRBV12-4	TRBJ1-6	CASRATPGSPLHF	TGTGCCAGCAGAGCCACGCCTGGGTCACCCCTCCACTTT
NA	TRBD2	TRBV20-1	TRBJ2-4	CSARGLAGLRGIQYF	TGCAGTGCTAGGGGGCTAGCGGGCCTTAGGGGCATTCAGTACTTC
NA	NA	TRBV7-3	TRBJ2-5	CASSLNGAQETQYF	TGTGCCAGCAGCTTAAACGGGGCCCAAGAGACCCAGTACTTC
few	TRBD1	TRBV6-5	TRBJ1-2	CASSTPPGQGSYGYTF	TGTGCCAGCAGTACCCCCCCGGGACAGGGCAGCTATGGCTACACCTTC
many	TRBD1	TRBV5-1	TRBJ2-1	CASSLGQGPYNEQFF	TGCGCCAGCAGCTTGGGACAGGGTCCCTACAATGAGCAGTTCTTC
many	NA	TRBV5-1	TRBJ1-2	CASSWTGESGYTF	TGCGCCAGCAGCTGGACGGGGGAATCTGGCTACACCTTC
few	NA	TRBV18	TRBJ1-2	CASSPAELNGYTF	TGTGCCAGCTCACCAGCGGAACTTAATGGCTACACCTTC
NA	NA	TRBV12-3/TRBV12-4	TRBJ2-7	CASSLFSGHRRNEQYF	TGTGCCAGCAGTTTATTTTCAGGGCATAGAAGAAACGAGCAGTACTTC
NA	NA	TRBV12-3/TRBV12-4	TRBJ1-2	CASSDSYGYTF	TGTGCCAGCAGCGACAGCTATGGCTACACCTTC